This T cell receptor (beta chain) was identified in a study of beta chain features in type 1 diabetes. The CDR3 length is 17 residues. The V end lost 3 bases, the J end lost 1 base, and 16 bases lay between the germline ends. General study findings and limits: TCRB CDR3 length was moderately but significantly reduced in all four CD4+ subsets of Type 1 diabetes patients.

Note on this clone: The antigen is unknown.

Reverse transcription of all isolated RNA meant that expressed TCRB transcripts were sequenced. The study sequenced naive, central memory and regulatory T cell samples to an average of roughly 4 million reads. The data were produced by immunoSEQ multiplex PCR, yet TCRdb's version contains in-frame clones alone and is incomplete. The sample shows more than 100,000 clones, roughly 15% of them seen only once. V and J are TRBV23-1 and TRBJ2-1; D gene unclear. TRBV23-1 is designated an ORF whose function remains uncertain. The sample was central memory CD4+ T cells from blood. This TCR came from a man aged 25-45 years with type 1 diabetes. The CDR3 reads CASSHRRFGISYNEQFF. The CDR3 DNA reads TGCGCCAGCAGTCACAGAAGGTTTGGGATTTCCTACAATGAGCAGTTCTTC.